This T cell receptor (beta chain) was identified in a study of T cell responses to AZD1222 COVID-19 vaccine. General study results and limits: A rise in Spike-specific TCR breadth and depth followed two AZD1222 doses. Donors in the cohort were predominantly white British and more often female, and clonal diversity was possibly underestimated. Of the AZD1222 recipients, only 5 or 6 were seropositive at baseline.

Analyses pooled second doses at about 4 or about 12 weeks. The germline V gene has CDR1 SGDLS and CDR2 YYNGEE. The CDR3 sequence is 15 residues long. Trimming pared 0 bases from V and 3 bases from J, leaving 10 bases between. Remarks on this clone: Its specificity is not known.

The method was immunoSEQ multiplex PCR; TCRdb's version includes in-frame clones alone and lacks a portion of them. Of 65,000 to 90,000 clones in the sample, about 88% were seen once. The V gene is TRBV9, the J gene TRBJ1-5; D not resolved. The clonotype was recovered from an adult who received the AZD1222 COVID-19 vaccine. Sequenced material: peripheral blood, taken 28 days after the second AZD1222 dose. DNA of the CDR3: TGTGCCAGCAGCGTAGGGCAGGCTAACAATCAGCCCCAGCATTTT. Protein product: CASSVGQANNQPQHF.